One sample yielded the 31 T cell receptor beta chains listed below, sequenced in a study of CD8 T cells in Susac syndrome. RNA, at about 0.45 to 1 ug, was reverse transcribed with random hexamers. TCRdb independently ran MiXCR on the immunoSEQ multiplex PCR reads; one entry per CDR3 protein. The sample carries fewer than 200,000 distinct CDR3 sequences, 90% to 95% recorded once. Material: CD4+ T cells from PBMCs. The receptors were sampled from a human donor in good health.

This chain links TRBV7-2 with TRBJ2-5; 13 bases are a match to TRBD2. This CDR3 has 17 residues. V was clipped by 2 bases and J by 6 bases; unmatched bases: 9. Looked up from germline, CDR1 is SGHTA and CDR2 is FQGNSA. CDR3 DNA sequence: TGTGCCAGCAGCTTACCAGGACTAGCGGGGGCTTGGAAGACCCAGTACTTC. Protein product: CASSLPGLAGAWKTQYF.

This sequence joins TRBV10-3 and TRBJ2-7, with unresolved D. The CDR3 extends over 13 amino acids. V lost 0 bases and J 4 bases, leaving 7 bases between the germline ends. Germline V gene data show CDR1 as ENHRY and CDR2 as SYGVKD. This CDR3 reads CAISESPGYEQYV. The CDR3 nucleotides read TGTGCCATCAGTGAGTCACCCGGGTACGAGCAGTACGTC.

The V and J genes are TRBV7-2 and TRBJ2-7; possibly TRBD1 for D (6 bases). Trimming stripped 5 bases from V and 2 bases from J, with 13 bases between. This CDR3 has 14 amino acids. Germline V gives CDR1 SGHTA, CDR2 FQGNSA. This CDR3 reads CASSGSDRPYEQYF. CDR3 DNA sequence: TGTGCCAGCAGCGGGTCGGACAGACCCTACGAGCAGTACTTC.

This chain's CDR3 is CASSLGAGGGTQYF. The CDR3 DNA sequence: TGTGCCAGCAGTCTCGGAGCGGGGGGTGGTACGCAGTATTTT. The genes are TRBV28 and TRBJ2-3, with 9 nucleotides matching TRBD2. Germline V gene sequence: CDR1 MDHEN, CDR2 SYDVKM. With V trimmed by 5 bases and J by 8 bases, 8 bases remained unmatched. The CDR3 totals 14 residues.

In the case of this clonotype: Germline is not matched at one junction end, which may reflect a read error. CDR3 sequence: CASSRFFDRHSDQPQHF. DNA for the CDR3: TGTGCCAGCAGCCGTTTTTTTGACAGACATAGCGATCAGCCCCAGCATTTT. The rearrangement joins TRBV27 to TRBJ1-5; weak D call: TRBD1 (5 bases). The CDR3 totals 17 residues. Looked up from germline, CDR1 is MNHEY and CDR2 is SMNVEV (reference sequence).

The CDR3 region has the DNA TGTGCCACCAGCCCACCGGGACGGAGGTACAATGAGCAGTTCTTC. Translating gives CATSPPGRRYNEQFF. This chain joins TRBV15 and TRBJ2-1; D possibly matches TRBD1 or TRBD2 (5 bases each). Germline lookup yields CDR1 LNHNV and CDR2 YYDKDF (reference sequence). The V end was cut by 5 bases, the J end by 4 bases, with 15 bases between. CDR3 length: 15 amino acids.

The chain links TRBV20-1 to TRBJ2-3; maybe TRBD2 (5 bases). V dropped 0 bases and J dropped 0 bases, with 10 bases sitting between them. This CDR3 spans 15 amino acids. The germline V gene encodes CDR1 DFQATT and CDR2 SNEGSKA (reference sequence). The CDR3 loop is CSARDPRTSTDTQYF. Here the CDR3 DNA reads TGCAGTGCTAGAGATCCGAGGACTAGCACAGATACGCAGTATTTT.

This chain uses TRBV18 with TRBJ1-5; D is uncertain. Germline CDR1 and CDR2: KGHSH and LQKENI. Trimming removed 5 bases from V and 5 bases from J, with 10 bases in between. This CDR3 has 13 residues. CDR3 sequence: CASSTYGDQPQHF. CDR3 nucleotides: TGTGCCAGCTCAACCTACGGGGATCAGCCCCAGCATTTT.

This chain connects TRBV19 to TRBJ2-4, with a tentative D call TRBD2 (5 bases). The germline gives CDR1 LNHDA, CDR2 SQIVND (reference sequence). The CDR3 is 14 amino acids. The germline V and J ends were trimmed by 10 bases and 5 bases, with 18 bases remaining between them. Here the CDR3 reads CATMDWGRENIQYF. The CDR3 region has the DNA TGTGCCACTATGGACTGGGGAAGGGAAAACATTCAGTACTTC.

The CDR3 DNA sequence: TGTGCCAGCTCTCGGGACAGGGTGAACGAGCAGTACGTC. It translates to CASSRDRVNEQYV. V gene TRBV6-6 combines with J gene TRBJ2-7; 9 bases align to TRBD1. With V trimmed by 8 bases and J by 5 bases, 7 bases remained unmatched. This CDR3 spans 13 amino acids. The V gene's germline CDR1 is MNHNY and CDR2 SVGAGI (reference sequence).

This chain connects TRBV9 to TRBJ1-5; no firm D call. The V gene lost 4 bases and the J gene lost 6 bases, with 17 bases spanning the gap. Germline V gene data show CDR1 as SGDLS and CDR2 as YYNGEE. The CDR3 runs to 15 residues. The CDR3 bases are TGTGCCAGCAGCCCTCGGGGAGTTGCCGGTCAGCCCCAGCATTTT. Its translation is CASSPRGVAGQPQHF. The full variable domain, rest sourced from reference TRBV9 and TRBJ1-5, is DSGVTQTPKHLITATGQRVTLRCSPRSGDLSVYWYQQSLDQGLQFLIQYYNGEERAKGNILERFSAQQFPDLHSELNLSSLELGDSALYFCASSPRGVAGQPQHFGDGTRLSIL.

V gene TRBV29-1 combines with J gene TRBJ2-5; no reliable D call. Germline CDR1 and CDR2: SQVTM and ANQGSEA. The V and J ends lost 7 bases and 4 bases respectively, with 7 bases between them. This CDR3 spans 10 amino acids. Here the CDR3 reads CSADRETQYF. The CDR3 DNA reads TGCAGCGCCGATCGAGAGACCCAGTACTTC.

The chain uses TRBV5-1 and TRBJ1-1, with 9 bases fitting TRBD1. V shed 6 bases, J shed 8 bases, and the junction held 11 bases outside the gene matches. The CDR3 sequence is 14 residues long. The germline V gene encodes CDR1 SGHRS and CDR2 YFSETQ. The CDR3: CASTQRTGALEAFF. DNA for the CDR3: TGCGCCAGCACTCAACGGACAGGGGCCCTGGAAGCTTTCTTT. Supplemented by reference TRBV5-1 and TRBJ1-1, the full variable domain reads KAGVTQTPRYLIKTRGQQVTLSCSPISGHRSVSWYQQTPGQGLQFLFEYFSETQRNKGNFPGRFSGRQFSNSRSEMNVSTLELGDSALYLCASTQRTGALEAFFGQGTRLTVV.

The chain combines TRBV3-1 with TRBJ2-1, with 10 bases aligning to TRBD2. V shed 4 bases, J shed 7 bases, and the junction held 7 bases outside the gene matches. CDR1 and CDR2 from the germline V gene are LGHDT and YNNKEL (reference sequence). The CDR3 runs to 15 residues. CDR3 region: CASSPQRGGQNEQFF. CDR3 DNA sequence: TGTGCCAGCAGCCCTCAGCGGGGGGGCCAGAATGAGCAGTTCTTC.

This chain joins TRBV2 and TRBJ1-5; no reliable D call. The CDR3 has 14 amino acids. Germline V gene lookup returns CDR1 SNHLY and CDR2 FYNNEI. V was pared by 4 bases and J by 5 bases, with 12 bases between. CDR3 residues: CASSVWGKDQPQHF. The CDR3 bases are TGTGCCAGCAGTGTCTGGGGAAAGGATCAGCCCCAGCATTTT.

The CDR3 spells CARNEQFF. The CDR3 nucleotides are TGTGCCAGGAATGAGCAGTTCTTC. The chain employs TRBV2 and TRBJ2-1; D gene unclear. V lost 9 bases, J lost 7 bases, and 1 base lay in between. The germline V gene has CDR1 SNHLY and CDR2 FYNNEI. CDR3 length: 8 residues.

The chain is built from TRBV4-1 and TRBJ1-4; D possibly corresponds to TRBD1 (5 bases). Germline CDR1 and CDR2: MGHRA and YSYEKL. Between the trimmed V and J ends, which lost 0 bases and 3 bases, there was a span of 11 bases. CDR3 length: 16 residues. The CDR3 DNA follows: TGCGCCAGCAGCCAAGATTGGGGCAGTGCTAATGAAAAACTGTTTTTT. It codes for CASSQDWGSANEKLFF.

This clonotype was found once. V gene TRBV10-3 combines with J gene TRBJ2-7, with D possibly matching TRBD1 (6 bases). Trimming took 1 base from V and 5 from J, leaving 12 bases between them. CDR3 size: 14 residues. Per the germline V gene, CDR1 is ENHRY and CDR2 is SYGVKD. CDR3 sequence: CAISELGAGDEQYF. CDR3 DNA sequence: TGTGCCATCAGTGAGTTGGGGGCTGGGGACGAGCAGTACTTC.

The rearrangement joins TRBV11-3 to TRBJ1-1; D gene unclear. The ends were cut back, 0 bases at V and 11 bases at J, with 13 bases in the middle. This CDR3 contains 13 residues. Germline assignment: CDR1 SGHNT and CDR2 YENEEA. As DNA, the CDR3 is TGTGCCAGCAGCTTAGAAGAAGGGAGTGACGCTTTCTTT. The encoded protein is CASSLEEGSDAFF.

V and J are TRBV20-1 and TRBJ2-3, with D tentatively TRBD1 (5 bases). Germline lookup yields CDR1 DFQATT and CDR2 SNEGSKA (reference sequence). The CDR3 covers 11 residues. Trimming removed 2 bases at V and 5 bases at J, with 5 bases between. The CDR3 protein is CSARTGDTQYF. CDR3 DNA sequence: TGCAGTGCTAGAACAGGAGATACGCAGTATTTT.

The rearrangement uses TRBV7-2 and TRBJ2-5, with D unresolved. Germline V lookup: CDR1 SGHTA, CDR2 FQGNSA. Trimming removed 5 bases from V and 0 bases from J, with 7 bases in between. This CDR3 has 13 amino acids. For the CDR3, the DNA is TGTGCCAGCAGCGTGGGGAACCAAGAGACCCAGTACTTC. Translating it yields CASSVGNQETQYF.

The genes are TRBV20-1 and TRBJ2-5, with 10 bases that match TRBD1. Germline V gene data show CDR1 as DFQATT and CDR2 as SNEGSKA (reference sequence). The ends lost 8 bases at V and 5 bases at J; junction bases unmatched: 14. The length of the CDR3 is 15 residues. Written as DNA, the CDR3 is TGCAGTTCCGGGGACAGGGGCGTCCTGGGCGAGACCCAGTACTTC. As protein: CSSGDRGVLGETQYF.

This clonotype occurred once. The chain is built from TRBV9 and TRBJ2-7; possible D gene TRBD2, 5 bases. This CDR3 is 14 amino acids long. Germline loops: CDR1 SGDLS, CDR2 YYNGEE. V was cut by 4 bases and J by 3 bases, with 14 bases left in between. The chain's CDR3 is CASSSWPAGYEQYF. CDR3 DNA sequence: TGTGCCAGCAGCTCCTGGCCTGCGGGCTACGAGCAGTACTTC.

The CDR3 reads CASNPVRGNTEAFF. CDR3 sequence (DNA): TGTGCCAGCAACCCCGTTAGGGGTAACACTGAAGCTTTCTTT. This rearrangement joins TRBV28 to TRBJ1-1, with D possibly matching TRBD1 (5 bases). The length of the CDR3 is 14 residues. Trimming removed 7 bases from V and 2 bases from J, with 14 bases in between. Germline V gives CDR1 MDHEN, CDR2 SYDVKM.

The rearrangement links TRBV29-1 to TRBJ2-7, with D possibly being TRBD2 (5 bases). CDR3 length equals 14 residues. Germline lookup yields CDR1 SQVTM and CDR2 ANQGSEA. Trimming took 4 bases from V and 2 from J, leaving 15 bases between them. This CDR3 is CSVGVRAQTYEQYF. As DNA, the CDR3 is TGCAGCGTTGGGGTGCGGGCGCAAACCTACGAGCAGTACTTC.

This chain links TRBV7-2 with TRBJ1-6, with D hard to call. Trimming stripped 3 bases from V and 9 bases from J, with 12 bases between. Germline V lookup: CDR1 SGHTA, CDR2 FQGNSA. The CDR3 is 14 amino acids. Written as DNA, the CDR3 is TGTGCCAGCAGCTTCCGAGAAACTGGTTCACCCCTCCACTTT. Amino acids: CASSFRETGSPLHF.

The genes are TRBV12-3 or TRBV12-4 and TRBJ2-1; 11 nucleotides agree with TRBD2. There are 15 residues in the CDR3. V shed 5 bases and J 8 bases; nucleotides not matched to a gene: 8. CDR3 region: CASSRSGGAFDEQFF. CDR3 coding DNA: TGTGCCAGCAGTCGTAGCGGGGGGGCCTTCGATGAGCAGTTCTTC.

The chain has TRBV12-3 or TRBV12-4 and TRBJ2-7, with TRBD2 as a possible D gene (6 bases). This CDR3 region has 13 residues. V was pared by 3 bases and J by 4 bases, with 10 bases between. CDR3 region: CASSLASGYEQYF. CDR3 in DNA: TGTGCCAGCAGTTTGGCCAGCGGGTACGAGCAGTACTTC.

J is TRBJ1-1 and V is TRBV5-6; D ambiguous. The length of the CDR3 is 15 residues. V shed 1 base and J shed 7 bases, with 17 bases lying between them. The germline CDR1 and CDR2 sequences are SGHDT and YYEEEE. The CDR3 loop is CASSLFRDSFNEAFF. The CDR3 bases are TGTGCCAGCAGCTTGTTTCGCGATTCCTTTAATGAAGCTTTCTTT.

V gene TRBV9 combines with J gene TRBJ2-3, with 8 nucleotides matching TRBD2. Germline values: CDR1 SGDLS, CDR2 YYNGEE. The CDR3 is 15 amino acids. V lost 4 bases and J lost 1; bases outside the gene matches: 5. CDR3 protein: CASSLEAGGTDTQYF. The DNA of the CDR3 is TGTGCCAGCAGCCTAGAAGCGGGGGGCACAGATACGCAGTATTTT.

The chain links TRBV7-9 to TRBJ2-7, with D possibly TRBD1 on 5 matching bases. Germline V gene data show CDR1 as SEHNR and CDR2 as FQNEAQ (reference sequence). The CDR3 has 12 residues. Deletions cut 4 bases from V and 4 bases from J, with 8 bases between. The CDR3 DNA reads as TGTGCCAGCAGCTCAACAGGTTACGAGCAGTACGTC. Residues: CASSSTGYEQYV.